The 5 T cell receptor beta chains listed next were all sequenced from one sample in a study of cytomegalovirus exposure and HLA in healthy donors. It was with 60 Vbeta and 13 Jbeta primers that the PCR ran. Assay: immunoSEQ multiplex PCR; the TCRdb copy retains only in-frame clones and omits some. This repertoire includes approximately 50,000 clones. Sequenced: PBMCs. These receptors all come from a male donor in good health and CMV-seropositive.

This CDR3 reads CASSLVAGTYEQYF. The CDR3 region has the DNA TGTGCCAGCAGCTTAGTAGCCGGGACCTACGAGCAGTACTTC. The chain couples TRBV11-2 to TRBJ2-7; maybe TRBD2 (5 bases). Germline CDR1 is SGHAT and CDR2 is FQNNGV. CDR3 length equals 14 residues. Trimming removed 1 base at V and 2 bases at J, with 9 bases between.

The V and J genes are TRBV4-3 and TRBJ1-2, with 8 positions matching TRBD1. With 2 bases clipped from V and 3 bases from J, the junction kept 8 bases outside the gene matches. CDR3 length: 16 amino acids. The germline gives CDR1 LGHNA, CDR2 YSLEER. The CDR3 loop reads CASSQHFRGQDYGYTF. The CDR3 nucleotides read TGCGCCAGCAGCCAACATTTTCGGGGACAGGACTATGGCTACACCTTC.

Written as DNA, the CDR3 is TGTGCCAGCTCACCGACTAGCGGAGAGACCCAGTACTTC. Protein product: CASSPTSGETQYF. This chain connects TRBV18 to TRBJ2-5; 9 nucleotides match TRBD2. Germline V lookup: CDR1 KGHSH, CDR2 LQKENI. The V and J ends lost 3 bases and 4 bases, in that order; junction bases with no gene match: 0. The CDR3 sequence is 13 residues long.

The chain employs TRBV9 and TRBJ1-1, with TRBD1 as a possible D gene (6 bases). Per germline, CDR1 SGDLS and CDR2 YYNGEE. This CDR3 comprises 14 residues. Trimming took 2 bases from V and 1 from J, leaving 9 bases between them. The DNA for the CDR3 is TGTGCCAGCAGCGTTGAAGGGGGGAACACTGAAGCTTTCTTT. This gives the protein CASSVEGGNTEAFF.

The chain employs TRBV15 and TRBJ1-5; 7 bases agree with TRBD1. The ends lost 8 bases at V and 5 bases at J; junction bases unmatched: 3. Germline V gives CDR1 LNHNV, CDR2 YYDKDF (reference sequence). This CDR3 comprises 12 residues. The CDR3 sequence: CATGDSYQPQHF. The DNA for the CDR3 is TGTGCCACCGGGGACAGCTATCAGCCCCAGCATTTT.